These 15 T cell receptor beta chains were sequenced from one sample in a study of beta chain features in type 1 diabetes. Findings and limits, study-wide: A moderate, significant TCRB CDR3 shortening appeared in type 1 diabetes across four CD4+ subsets.

No antigen has been assigned to these receptors. Of the isolated RNA, all was reverse transcribed, and so the sequenced material was expressed TCRB transcripts. Sequencing was performed with immunoSEQ multiplex PCR; in TCRdb, only in-frame clones are kept and a portion is missing. Counted here are about 390,000 clones, around 10% occurring once; the ten biggest clones make up about 0.64%. Sequences were obtained from central memory CD4+ T cells from blood. The origin of the receptors is a man aged 30 to 39 with type 1 diabetes.

This clone appeared a few times. V is TRBV2 and J is TRBJ1-2; D gene uncertain. There are 14 residues in the CDR3. Germline V gene lookup returns CDR1 SNHLY and CDR2 FYNNEI. The germline V and J ends were trimmed by 7 bases and 0 bases, with 12 bases remaining between them. The CDR3 DNA reads as TGTGCCAGCACCACCCCGGGAGCTAACTATGGCTACACCTTC. It specifies CASTTPGANYGYTF.

This clone was picked up a small number of times. This sequence joins TRBV7-6 and TRBJ2-5, with no clear D. CDR1 is SGHVS, CDR2 FNYEAQ, per germline. This CDR3 is 12 amino acids long. Trimming cost V 5 bases and J 5 bases, with 9 bases left between them. For the CDR3, the DNA is TGTGCCAGCAGCCCCGCTGGGGAGACCCAGTACTTC. Translating gives CASSPAGETQYF.

The table lists this clone with a few counts. This same CDR3 is encoded by further DNA sequences in the sample. The chain uses TRBV27 and TRBJ1-1, with D perhaps matching TRBD1 (5 bases). This CDR3 has 12 amino acids. Germline CDR1 reads MNHEY; CDR2 reads SMNVEV (reference sequence). V was cut by 6 bases and J by 1 base, with 6 bases left in between. For the CDR3, the DNA is TGTGCCAGCAGACAGGAGAACACTGAAGCTTTCTTT. Translating gives CASRQENTEAFF.

The V call is TRBV10-2, the J call TRBJ2-1; TRBD1 aligns across 10 bases. The trim removed 10 bases at V and 1 base at J, leaving 10 bases unmatched. Looked up from germline, CDR1 is WSHSY and CDR2 is SAAADI. CDR3 size: 16 residues. The CDR3 protein is CATQHRDRGSYNEQFF. The CDR3 nucleotides read TGCGCCACTCAACACCGGGACAGGGGATCCTACAATGAGCAGTTCTTC.

This clone has a count of ten or more. This chain joins TRBV15 and TRBJ1-5; D unclear. This CDR3 spans 13 amino acids. The V gene lost 5 bases and the J gene lost 5 bases, with 10 bases spanning the gap. Germline V gene lookup returns CDR1 LNHNV and CDR2 YYDKDF (reference sequence). CDR3 sequence (DNA): TGTGCCACCAGCCTGTCGCGGGATCAGCCCCAGCATTTT. Amino acids: CATSLSRDQPQHF.

This clone came up a few times. This sequence joins TRBV6-6 and TRBJ2-3, with D possibly matching TRBD2 (5 bases). The CDR3 consists of 13 residues. Trimming removed 6 bases from V and 2 bases from J, with 9 bases in between. In germline, CDR1 is MNHNY, CDR2 SVGAGI (reference sequence). The DNA of the CDR3 is TGTGCCAGCAGGGACTTGAACACAGATACGCAGTATTTT. This codes for CASRDLNTDTQYF.

The table lists this clone with a few counts. The chain is built from TRBV30 and TRBJ1-5; possible D gene TRBD1, 6 bases. This CDR3 is 14 amino acids long. Deletions cut 0 bases from V and 9 bases from J, with 15 bases between. CDR1 is GTSNPN, CDR2 SVGIG, per germline (reference sequence). CDR3 sequence: CAWSVGTPLTPQHF. For the CDR3, the DNA is TGTGCCTGGAGTGTAGGGACACCCTTAACGCCCCAGCATTTT.

This clone was seen a few times. J is TRBJ1-1 and V is TRBV5-4; D remains ambiguous. Trimming cost V 4 bases and J 5 bases, with 12 bases left between them. The CDR3 has 13 residues. CDR1 SGHNT and CDR2 YYREEE come from the germline V gene (reference sequence). The CDR3 coding sequence is TGTGCCAGCAGCCAAGAGATTAGGACTGAAGCTTTCTTT. Amino acid sequence: CASSQEIRTEAFF.

The table lists this clone with a few counts. Other DNA variants within this sample encode the same CDR3. The chain joins TRBV7-2 to TRBJ2-3; D may be TRBD1 (6 bases). V was shortened by 6 bases and J by 1 base, with 17 bases between the two germline ends. This CDR3 region has 16 residues. The germline V gene has CDR1 SGHTA and CDR2 FQGNSA. As DNA, the CDR3 is TGTGCCAGCAGTTTGCGTGGGGGACAAGGCACAGATACGCAGTATTTT. This gives the protein CASSLRGGQGTDTQYF.

The chain has TRBV29-1 and TRBJ2-7, with TRBD2 identical over 13 bases. Per germline, CDR1 SQVTM and CDR2 ANQGSEA. The CDR3 covers 16 residues. V was clipped by 3 bases and J by 5 bases; unmatched bases: 10. CDR3 in amino acids: CSVEGSLAGGPNEQYF. The DNA of the CDR3 is TGCAGCGTTGAGGGTTCACTAGCGGGAGGGCCGAACGAGCAGTACTTC.

The rearrangement uses TRBV11-2 and TRBJ2-1, with 9 bases identical to TRBD2. This CDR3 is 15 amino acids long. After removal of 5 bases from V and 7 bases from J, the junction contained 9 bases not matched to a gene. CDR1 SGHAT and CDR2 FQNNGV come from the germline V gene. The CDR3 DNA reads as TGTGCCAGCAGCCCTGATCTAGCGGGAAGAAATGAGCAGTTCTTC. This gives the protein CASSPDLAGRNEQFF.

This clone was seen a few times. The rearrangement joins TRBV5-1 to TRBJ2-7, with TRBD1 as a possible D gene (5 bases). Trimming took off 0 bases at V and 3 bases at J, with 10 bases between the two ends. Looked up from germline, CDR1 is SGHRS and CDR2 is YFSETQ. The CDR3 covers 14 residues. The CDR3 DNA is TGCGCCAGCAGCTTGGAGTGGCAGGGCTACGAGCAGTACTTC. It translates to CASSLEWQGYEQYF.

This rearrangement joins TRBV28 to TRBJ1-1; 10 bases fit TRBD1. CDR3 length: 13 amino acids. CDR1 is MDHEN and CDR2 is SYDVKM in the germline V gene. Trimming cost V 6 bases and J 5 bases; bases outside gene matches: 3. The CDR3 DNA reads as TGTGCCAGCAGCCCGGGACAGGGGACTGAAGCTTTCTTT. This encodes CASSPGQGTEAFF.

The chain has TRBV7-9 and TRBJ2-5; D is unclear. There are 14 residues in the CDR3. The germline V gene has CDR1 SEHNR and CDR2 FQNEAQ (reference sequence). Trimming pared 5 bases from V and 2 bases from J, leaving 12 bases between. CDR3 DNA sequence: TGTGCCAGCAGCCTTAGGTTGGGGCAAGAGACCCAGTACTTC. This gives the protein CASSLRLGQETQYF.

The sample holds a few counts of this clone. This chain links TRBV7-9 with TRBJ2-3; no clear D gene. The CDR3 loop spans 14 amino acids. The germline V gene encodes CDR1 SEHNR and CDR2 FQNEAQ (reference sequence). The V gene lost 3 bases and the J gene lost 0 bases, with 7 bases spanning the gap. CDR3 protein: CASSFLLSTDTQYF. CDR3 nucleotide sequence: TGTGCCAGCAGCTTTCTACTTAGCACAGATACGCAGTATTTT.